This T cell receptor beta chain is from a study of T cell responses to AZD1222 COVID-19 vaccine. Study at large: Combined were second doses at about 4 or about 12 weeks.

Assay: immunoSEQ multiplex PCR; the TCRdb copy retains only in-frame clones and omits some. The sample contains approximately 150,000 clones, 94% of which appear only once. Germline V gives CDR1 SGHAT, CDR2 FQNNGV. The CDR3 consists of 16 residues. V lost 4 bases and J lost 6, with 16 bases in between. Study-wide results and caveats: An increase in Spike-specific TCR breadth and depth was observed after two AZD1222 doses. Researchers report vaccine-associated CD4 TCRs spanning spike, with dominance at 160-218 and 743-854.

Remarks on this clone: Antigen unknown.

This receptor was taken from an adult in good health. This chain joins TRBV11-2 and TRBJ1-6; no reliable D call. Sequenced material: peripheral blood, taken on day 0 of AZD1222 vaccination. The CDR3 sequence is CASSSEFSAPNSPLHF. The CDR3 DNA sequence: TGTGCCAGCAGCTCAGAATTTTCCGCACCTAATTCACCCCTCCACTTT. The full variable domain, in which reference TRBV11-2 and TRBJ1-6 provide the parts outside the CDR3, is EAGVAQSPRYKIIEKRQSVAFWCNPISGHATLYWYQQILGQGPKLLIQFQNNGVVDDSQLPKDRFSAERLKGVDSTLKIQPAKLEDSAVYLCASSSEFSAPNSPLHFGNGTRLTVT.